This T cell receptor (beta chain) derives from a study of neurological immune-mediated disorders. One entry per CDR3 protein results from TCRdb running MiXCR on the 5' RACE reads. The repertoire holds some 95,000 distinct CDR3 sequences, with about 3.8% as singletons. This clonotype was seen ten or more times. This CDR3 spans 11 amino acids. The V end lost 7 bases, the J end lost 5 bases, and 5 bases lay between the germline ends. Sequencing used PBMCs. The source is a woman aged 18 to 35 with multiple sclerosis. The V and J genes are TRBV12-3 or TRBV12-4 and TRBJ2-2; no definite D call. CDR3 sequence reads: CASTLTGELFF. As DNA, the CDR3 is TGTGCCAGCACCTTGACCGGGGAGCTGTTTTTT.